This T cell receptor (beta chain) was documented in a study of T cell changes during pregnancy in multiple sclerosis. TCRdb keeps only in-frame clones here, not all; method: immunoSEQ multiplex PCR. Counted here are around 42,000 clones, about 90% occurring once; the ten biggest clones make up about 0.73%. This specimen was CD4+ T cells from peripheral blood mononuclear cells, taken before pregnancy. This TCR derives from a female donor with multiple sclerosis, enrolled in a pregnancy study.

The CDR3 spells CASSESGGAGTEAFF. CDR3 bases: TGCGCCAGCAGTGAGTCTGGGGGGGCCGGCACTGAAGCTTTCTTT. The chain carries TRBV10-2 and TRBJ1-1, with D possibly matching TRBD1 (6 bases). This CDR3 is 15 amino acids long. The germline V gene has CDR1 WSHSY and CDR2 SAAADI. The V end lost 0 bases, the J end lost 4 bases, and 12 bases lay between the germline ends.